Reported below is one TCR beta chain. Its matching antigen is unknown. This was a deep-level run. Produced via immunoSEQ multiplex PCR; TCRdb's table is partial and in-frame only. The table has 2 million to 3 million clones, 93% seen once; the top ten hold approximately 0.35%. The data derive from a study of shared clonotypes between healthy human individuals. Overall study results and limits: Shared clonotypes: 4.5% to 6.5% naive CD4, around 3.5% naive CD8, roughly 2.4% memory CD4, under 0.45% memory CD8. It was the few donors that limited the genetic and exposure-history diversity represented.

The CDR3 extends over 13 amino acids. J gave up 5 bases and V 5 bases, and 4 bases lay outside the gene matches. Germline V gene sequence: CDR1 MRHNA, CDR2 SNTAGT. The chain is built from TRBV6-4 and TRBJ2-7; 9 nucleotides line up with TRBD1. The source of this sequence is a man aged 18 to 29 in good health. Some clones in this sample may be carry-over from other donors' samples. Sequencing was carried out using naive CD4+ T cells from PBMCs. This sample's subset: CD45RA+ positively selected. The DNA for the CDR3 is TGTGCCAGCAGTCGAGACAGGGGGGACGAGCAGTACTTC. Protein: CASSRDRGDEQYF.